The rows below give T cell receptor beta chains drawn from one sample of a study of T cells after yellow fever vaccination. A single record per CDR3 protein comes from TCRdb applying MiXCR to the 5' RACE reads. The data contain some 250,000 distinct CDR3 sequences, about 3.7% of them singletons. Sequenced here: PBMCs, sampled 15 days after the yellow fever booster vaccination. The receptors derive from a young man who received the YFV17D yellow fever vaccine. The CDR3 runs from the conserved cysteine through the conserved F or W. Fields, in order: CDR3 protein, J gene, V gene.

cdr3_aa: CASSLDEQFF
j_call: TRBJ2-1
v_call: TRBV7-9

cdr3_aa: CASSFQTGKVYTF
j_call: TRBJ1-2
v_call: TRBV5-4

cdr3_aa: CASSLVPLAGRSETQYF
j_call: TRBJ2-5
v_call: TRBV5-5

cdr3_aa: CASRLMSSYNSPLHF
j_call: TRBJ1-6
v_call: TRBV19

cdr3_aa: CSALGREQETQYF
j_call: TRBJ2-5
v_call: TRBV20-1

cdr3_aa: CASSSRDREAFF
j_call: TRBJ1-1
v_call: TRBV6-5

cdr3_aa: CASHSETNFGYTF
j_call: TRBJ1-2
v_call: TRBV5-1

cdr3_aa: CASSLGGGKDTQYF
j_call: TRBJ2-3
v_call: TRBV5-5

cdr3_aa: CASNLFGSNEKLFF
j_call: TRBJ1-4
v_call: TRBV7-2

cdr3_aa: CASSPGRSSGNTIYF
j_call: TRBJ1-3
v_call: TRBV7-2

cdr3_aa: CASTPTDEQFF
j_call: TRBJ2-1
v_call: TRBV16

cdr3_aa: CASSLGVGPADTEAFF
j_call: TRBJ1-1
v_call: TRBV7-9

cdr3_aa: CASSLGSGERGEQFF
j_call: TRBJ2-1
v_call: TRBV5-1

cdr3_aa: CASSGGGQGRSPLHF
j_call: TRBJ1-6
v_call: TRBV7-2

cdr3_aa: CASSWTAERGGTGELFF
j_call: TRBJ2-2
v_call: TRBV5-1

cdr3_aa: CATSDAQWPRYNEQFF
j_call: TRBJ2-1
v_call: TRBV24-1

cdr3_aa: CASKGGGDYNEQFF
j_call: TRBJ2-1
v_call: TRBV12-3/TRBV12-4

cdr3_aa: CASRPWTGDTEAFF
j_call: TRBJ1-1
v_call: TRBV12-2

cdr3_aa: CASRYKPGQEPTEAFF
j_call: TRBJ1-1
v_call: TRBV6-2/TRBV6-3

cdr3_aa: CASSLVASGAARELFF
j_call: TRBJ2-2
v_call: TRBV5-5

cdr3_aa: CASSQVVAGGYEAFF
j_call: TRBJ1-1
v_call: TRBV4-3

cdr3_aa: CASSRIWGTGELFF
j_call: TRBJ2-2
v_call: TRBV3-1

cdr3_aa: CASKLDLRGQEKLFF
j_call: TRBJ1-4
v_call: TRBV5-1

cdr3_aa: CSVEGTQQETQYF
j_call: TRBJ2-5
v_call: TRBV29-1

cdr3_aa: CASSYGLAGVYEQFF
j_call: TRBJ2-1
v_call: TRBV6-5

cdr3_aa: CASSYPGAKNIQYF
j_call: TRBJ2-4
v_call: TRBV6-2/TRBV6-3

cdr3_aa: CASSFISQGGETQYF
j_call: TRBJ2-5
v_call: TRBV5-1

cdr3_aa: CASSPDGRGTDTQYF
j_call: TRBJ2-3
v_call: TRBV5-1

cdr3_aa: CASSLTGTNYGYTF
j_call: TRBJ1-2
v_call: TRBV7-9

cdr3_aa: CASSFDEAGALETQYF
j_call: TRBJ2-5
v_call: TRBV6-2/TRBV6-3

cdr3_aa: CASSQELAGGFDEQFF
j_call: TRBJ2-1
v_call: TRBV4-2